This section outlines one T cell receptor (beta chain) sequence together with its context. Some clones are missing from TCRdb's copy, which holds only in-frame ones; the method was immunoSEQ multiplex PCR. The data contain under 20,000 clones, less than 85% of them singletons. These data belong to a study of pediatric ulcerative colitis. One to two pinch biopsies were taken from the rectum during colonoscopy. Germline assignment: CDR1 SEHNR and CDR2 FQNEAQ (reference sequence). V was cut by 5 bases and J by 1 base, with 15 bases left in between. CDR3 length: 16 residues. The clonotype was recovered from a boy between 10 and 17 years old with moderate ulcerative colitis. The V call is TRBV7-9, the J call TRBJ2-1; weak D call: TRBD1 (5 bases). Sequencing was carried out using gut tissue. CDR3 nucleotide sequence: TGTGCCAGCAGCATAAGCAGGGCAGGGTCCTACAATGAGCAGTTCTTC. It translates to CASSISRAGSYNEQFF.